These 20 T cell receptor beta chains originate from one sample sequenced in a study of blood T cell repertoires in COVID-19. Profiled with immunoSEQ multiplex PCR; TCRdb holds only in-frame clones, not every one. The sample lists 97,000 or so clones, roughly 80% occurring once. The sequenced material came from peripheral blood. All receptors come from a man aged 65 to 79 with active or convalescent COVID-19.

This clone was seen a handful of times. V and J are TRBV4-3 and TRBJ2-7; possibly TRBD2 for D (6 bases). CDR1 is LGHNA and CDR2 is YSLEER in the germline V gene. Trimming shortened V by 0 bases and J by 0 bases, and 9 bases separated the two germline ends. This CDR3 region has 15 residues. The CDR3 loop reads CASSQEAGSSYEQYF. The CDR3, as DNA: TGCGCCAGCAGCCAAGAAGCGGGTAGCTCCTACGAGCAGTACTTC.

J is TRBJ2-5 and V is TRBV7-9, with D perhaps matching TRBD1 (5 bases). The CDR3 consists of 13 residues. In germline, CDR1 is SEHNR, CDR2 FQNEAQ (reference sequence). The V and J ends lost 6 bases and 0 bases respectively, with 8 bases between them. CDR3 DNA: TGTGCCAGCAGGTCGGACAACCAAGAGACCCAGTACTTC. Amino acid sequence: CASRSDNQETQYF. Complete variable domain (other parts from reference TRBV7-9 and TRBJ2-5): DTGVSQNPRHKITKRGQNVTFRCDPISEHNRLYWYRQTLGQGPEFLTYFQNEAQLEKSRLLSDRFSAERPKGSFSTLEIQRTEQGDSAMYLCASRSDNQETQYFGPGTRLLVL.

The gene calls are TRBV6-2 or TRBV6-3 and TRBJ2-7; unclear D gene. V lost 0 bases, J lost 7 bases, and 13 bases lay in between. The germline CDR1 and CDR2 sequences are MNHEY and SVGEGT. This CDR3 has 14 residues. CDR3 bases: TGTGCCAGCAGTTACTCCTCCTACTCTTTAGAGCAGTACTTC. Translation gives CASSYSSYSLEQYF.

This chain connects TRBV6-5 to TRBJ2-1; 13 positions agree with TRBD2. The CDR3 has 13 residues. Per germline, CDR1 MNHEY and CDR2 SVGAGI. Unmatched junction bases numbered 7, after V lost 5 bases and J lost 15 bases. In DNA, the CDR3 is TGTGCCAGCAGTCAGGGGACTAGCGGGGCTACGTTCTTC. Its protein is CASSQGTSGATFF.

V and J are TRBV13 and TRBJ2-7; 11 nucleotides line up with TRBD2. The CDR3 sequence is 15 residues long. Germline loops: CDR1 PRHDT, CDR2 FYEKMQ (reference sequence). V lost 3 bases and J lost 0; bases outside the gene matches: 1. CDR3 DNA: TGTGCCAGCAGCTTGGGACTAGCGGACTCCTACGAGCAGTACTTC. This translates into CASSLGLADSYEQYF.

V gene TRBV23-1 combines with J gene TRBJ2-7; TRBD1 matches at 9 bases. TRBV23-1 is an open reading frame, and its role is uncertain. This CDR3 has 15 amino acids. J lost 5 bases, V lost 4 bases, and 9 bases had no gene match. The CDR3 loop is CASSLGNRGHNEQYF. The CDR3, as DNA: TGCGCCAGCAGTCTGGGGAACAGGGGGCATAACGAGCAGTACTTC.

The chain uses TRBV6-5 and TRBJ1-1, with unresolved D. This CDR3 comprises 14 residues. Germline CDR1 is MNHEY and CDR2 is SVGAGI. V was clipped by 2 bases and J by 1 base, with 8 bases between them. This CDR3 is CASSYGRKNTEAFF. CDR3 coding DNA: TGTGCCAGCAGTTACGGCAGGAAGAACACTGAAGCTTTCTTT.

In DNA, the CDR3 is TGTGCCAGTAGTACGACAGGGATAGGAAAACTGTTTTTT. Translating it yields CASSTTGIGKLFF. The chain is built from TRBV19 and TRBJ1-4; the match to TRBD1 covers 7 bases. The CDR3 length is 13 residues. The V and J ends lost 4 bases and 10 bases, in that order; junction bases with no gene match: 6. Germline CDR1 reads LNHDA; CDR2 reads SQIVND (reference sequence).

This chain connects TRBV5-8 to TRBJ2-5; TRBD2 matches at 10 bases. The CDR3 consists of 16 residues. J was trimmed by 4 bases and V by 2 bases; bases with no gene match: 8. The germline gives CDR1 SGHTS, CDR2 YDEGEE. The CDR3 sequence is CASSLSSGGLGETQYF. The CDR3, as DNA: TGTGCCAGCAGCTTATCTAGCGGGGGCTTGGGAGAGACCCAGTACTTC.

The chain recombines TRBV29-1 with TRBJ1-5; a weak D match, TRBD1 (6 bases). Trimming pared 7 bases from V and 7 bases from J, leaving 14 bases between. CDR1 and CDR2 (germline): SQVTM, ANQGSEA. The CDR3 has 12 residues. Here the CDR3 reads CSASSQGQPQHF. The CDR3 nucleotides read TGCAGCGCAAGCTCACAGGGACAGCCCCAGCATTTT.

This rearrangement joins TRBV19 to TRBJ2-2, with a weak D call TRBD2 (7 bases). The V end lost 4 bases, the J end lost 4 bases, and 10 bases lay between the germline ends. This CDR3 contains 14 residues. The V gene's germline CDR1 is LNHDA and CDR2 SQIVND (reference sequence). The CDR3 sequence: CASSTRGGTGELFF. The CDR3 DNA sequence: TGTGCCAGTAGTACGAGGGGGGGCACCGGGGAGCTGTTTTTT.

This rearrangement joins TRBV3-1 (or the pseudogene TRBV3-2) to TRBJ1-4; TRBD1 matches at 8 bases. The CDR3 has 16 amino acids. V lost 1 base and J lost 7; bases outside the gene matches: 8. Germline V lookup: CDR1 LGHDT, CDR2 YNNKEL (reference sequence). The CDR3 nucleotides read TGTGCCAGCAGCCAAGGGGGGACAGGAGCCCGTGAAAAACTGTTTTTT. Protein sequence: CASSQGGTGAREKLFF.

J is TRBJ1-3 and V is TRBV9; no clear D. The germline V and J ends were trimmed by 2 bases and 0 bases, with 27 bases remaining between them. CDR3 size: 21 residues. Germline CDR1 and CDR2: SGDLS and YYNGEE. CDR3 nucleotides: TGTGCCAGCAGCGTGTTCAGCCAACAAGCCCAGGTGCGTGGCTCTGGAAACACCATATATTTT. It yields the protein CASSVFSQQAQVRGSGNTIYF. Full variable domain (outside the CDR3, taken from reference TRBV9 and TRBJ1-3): DSGVTQTPKHLITATGQRVTLRCSPRSGDLSVYWYQQSLDQGLQFLIQYYNGEERAKGNILERFSAQQFPDLHSELNLSSLELGDSALYFCASSVFSQQAQVRGSGNTIYFGEGSWLTVV.

The CDR3 DNA follows: TGTGCCAGCAGTTGGGCGGGCGCTGAAGCTTTCTTT. Translating it yields CASSWAGAEAFF. This chain joins TRBV12-3 or TRBV12-4 and TRBJ1-1; D is unresolved. Trimming took 4 bases from V and 6 from J, leaving 9 bases between them. CDR3 length: 12 residues.

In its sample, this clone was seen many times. The CDR3 DNA is TGTGCCAGCAGCCCCGGGGACATTGGCCGGGAGCTGTTTTTT. It codes for CASSPGDIGRELFF. The chain is built from TRBV4-2 and TRBJ2-2, with D possibly being TRBD1 (6 bases). Germline-derived CDR1 and CDR2 are LGHNA and YNFKEQ. With 4 bases removed from V and 9 bases from J, the gap between germline ends came to 15 bases. The CDR3 covers 14 residues.

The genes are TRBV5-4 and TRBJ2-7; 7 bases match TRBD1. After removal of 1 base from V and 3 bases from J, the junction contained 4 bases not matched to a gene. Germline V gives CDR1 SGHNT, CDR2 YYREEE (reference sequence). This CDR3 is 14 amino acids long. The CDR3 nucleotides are TGTGCCAGCAGCTTGCACACAGGGGTCTACGAGCAGTACTTC. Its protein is CASSLHTGVYEQYF.

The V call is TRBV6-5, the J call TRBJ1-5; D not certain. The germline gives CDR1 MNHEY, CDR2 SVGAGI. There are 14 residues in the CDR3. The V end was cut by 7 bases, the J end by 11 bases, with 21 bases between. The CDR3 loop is CASTTGSHDRAQHF. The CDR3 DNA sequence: TGTGCCAGCACGACGGGGTCCCACGATCGCGCCCAGCATTTT.

CDR3 nucleotide sequence: TGTGCCAGCAGCCAAGGGACAGGGGGCAATCAGCCCCAGCATTTT. It specifies CASSQGTGGNQPQHF. The rearrangement joins TRBV27 to TRBJ1-5; 10 positions agree with TRBD1. The CDR3 contains 15 residues. V shed 6 bases, J shed 2 bases, and the junction held 4 bases outside the gene matches. The germline V gene encodes CDR1 MNHEY and CDR2 SMNVEV (reference sequence).

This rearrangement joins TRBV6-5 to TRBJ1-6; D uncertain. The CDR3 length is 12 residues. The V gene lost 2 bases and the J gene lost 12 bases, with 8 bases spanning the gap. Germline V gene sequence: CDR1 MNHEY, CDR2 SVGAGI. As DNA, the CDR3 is TGTGCCAGCAGTTACATGCGCGGACCCCTCCACTTT. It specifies CASSYMRGPLHF.

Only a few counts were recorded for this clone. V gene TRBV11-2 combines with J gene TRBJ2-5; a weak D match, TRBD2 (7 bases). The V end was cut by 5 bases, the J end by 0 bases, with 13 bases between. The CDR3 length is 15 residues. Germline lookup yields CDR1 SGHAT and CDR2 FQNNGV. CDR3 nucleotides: TGTGCCAGCAGCGTCCGGGGGGCTAACCAAGAGACCCAGTACTTC. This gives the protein CASSVRGANQETQYF.